One and the same sample provided the 31 T cell receptor beta chains below, sequenced in a study of identical twins. Each CDR3 protein gets one entry after TCRdb re-called the 5' RACE reads with MiXCR. Among 700,000 or so distinct CDR3 sequences listed, over 8.5% were seen once. These sequences were also reported in another study, on yellow fever vaccine responses in identical twins.

Sequenced material: PBMCs. The source of these receptors is a woman under 30 in good health.

The CDR3 sequence: CASSQPQGSSYEQYF. The CDR3, as DNA: TGCGCCAGCAGCCAGCCCCAGGGTTCCTCCTACGAGCAGTACTTC. V gene TRBV4-1 combines with J gene TRBJ2-7; tentatively, D is TRBD1 (5 bases). Germline V gene sequence: CDR1 MGHRA, CDR2 YSYEKL. The length of the CDR3 is 15 residues. Trimming removed 3 bases from V and 0 bases from J, with 12 bases in between.

This clonotype was observed a few times. The chain has TRBV28 and TRBJ2-3, with 13 positions matching TRBD2. The CDR3 extends over 15 amino acids. Germline V gives CDR1 MDHEN, CDR2 SYDVKM. V was pared by 10 bases and J by 4 bases, with 8 bases of the junction left unmatched. CDR3 in amino acids: CATGLAGNRADTQYF. CDR3 sequence (DNA): TGTGCCACGGGACTAGCGGGAAACCGAGCAGATACGCAGTATTTT.

The sample holds a few counts of this clonotype. The V call is TRBV28, the J call TRBJ2-4; D may be TRBD1 (6 bases). Germline CDR1 MDHEN, CDR2 SYDVKM. Trimming pared 6 bases from V and 2 bases from J, leaving 14 bases between. The CDR3 extends over 15 amino acids. The CDR3 reads CASRPWGPTKNIQYF. CDR3 coding DNA: TGTGCCAGCAGGCCCTGGGGGCCGACCAAAAACATTCAGTACTTC.

The sample holds a few counts of this clonotype. This sequence joins TRBV4-3 and TRBJ2-3, with D perhaps matching TRBD1 (6 bases). CDR1 and CDR2 (germline): LGHNA, YSLEER. The CDR3 is 17 residues long. V was pared by 0 bases and J by 2 bases, with 15 bases between. CDR3 nucleotides: TGCGCCAGCAGCCAAGATGGGGACAAGGGACCCACAGATACGCAGTATTTT. Amino acid sequence: CASSQDGDKGPTDTQYF.

This clonotype has only a few counts. The rearrangement joins TRBV5-6 to TRBJ1-1, with 11 nucleotides matching TRBD1. This CDR3 region has 13 residues. From germline, CDR1 is SGHDT and CDR2 YYEEEE. The ends lost 3 bases at V and 10 bases at J; junction bases unmatched: 5. CDR3 region: CASSSGQGAVAFF. The CDR3 DNA sequence: TGTGCCAGCAGCTCCGGACAGGGGGCGGTAGCTTTCTTT. Drawing the rest from reference TRBV5-6 and TRBJ1-1, the complete variable domain is DAGVTQSPTHLIKTRGQQVTLRCSPKSGHDTVSWYQQALGQGPQFIFQYYEEEERQRGNFPDRFSGHQFPNYSSELNVNALLLGDSALYLCASSSGQGAVAFFGQGTRLTVV.

This clonotype was counted only a few times. The chain employs TRBV6-1 and TRBJ2-1, with D possibly called TRBD1 or TRBD2 (7 bases each). V lost 4 bases and J 8 bases, leaving 21 bases between the germline ends. This CDR3 comprises 16 residues. In germline, CDR1 is MNHNS, CDR2 SASEGT. CDR3 DNA: TGTGCCAGCAGTGTAGGGGGGGACAGCAGGCTAGATGAGCAGTTCTTC. This sequence encodes CASSVGGDSRLDEQFF.

This clonotype was counted between two and nine times. The chain joins TRBV6-5 to TRBJ2-1; D perhaps matches TRBD1 (6 bases). V was shortened by 6 bases and J by 0 bases, with 18 bases between the two germline ends. Looked up from germline, CDR1 is MNHEY and CDR2 is SVGAGI. The CDR3 length is 17 residues. The CDR3 region is CASRSSTTGSSYNEQFF. CDR3 bases: TGTGCCAGCAGGTCCTCCACGACAGGTAGCTCCTACAATGAGCAGTTCTTC.

This clonotype came up a few times. The rearrangement uses TRBV5-1 and TRBJ2-3, with 13 bases that match TRBD2. The J segment lost 1 base and the V segment lost 3 bases, leaving 8 bases of the junction unmatched. The CDR3 runs to 18 residues. Per the germline V gene, CDR1 is SGHRS and CDR2 is YFSETQ. The CDR3 DNA reads TGCGCCAGCAGCTCTCGGACTAGCGGGGGCCTCCGCACAGATACGCAGTATTTT. Its protein is CASSSRTSGGLRTDTQYF. The complete variable domain, with remaining parts taken from reference TRBV5-1 and TRBJ2-3, reads KAGVTQTPRYLIKTRGQQVTLSCSPISGHRSVSWYQQTPGQGLQFLFEYFSETQRNKGNFPGRFSGRQFSNSRSEMNVSTLELGDSALYLCASSSRTSGGLRTDTQYFGPGTRLTVL.

The rearrangement links TRBV18 to TRBJ2-7; 7 bases map to TRBD2. The V and J ends lost 6 bases and 2 bases, in that order; junction bases with no gene match: 19. CDR1 is KGHSH and CDR2 is LQKENI in the germline V gene. CDR3 length equals 18 residues. Here the CDR3 DNA reads TGTGCCAGCTCCGTGGAATGGATCCGCGGGGGAGGACCCTACGAGCAGTACTTC. Protein: CASSVEWIRGGGPYEQYF.

The chain links TRBV6-2 or TRBV6-3 to TRBJ2-3; D is uncertain. There are 16 residues in the CDR3. The germline CDR1 and CDR2 sequences are MNHEY and SVGEGT. The V gene lost 6 bases and the J gene lost 2 bases, with 18 bases spanning the gap. CDR3 sequence: CASSHTTWGNTDTQYF. The CDR3 nucleotides are TGTGCCAGCAGCCACACCACCTGGGGAAACACAGATACGCAGTATTTT.

This clonotype was seen at least ten times. The chain joins TRBV4-3 to TRBJ2-3, with D uncertain. Per the germline V gene, CDR1 is LGHNA and CDR2 is YSLEER. V lost 1 base to trimming and J lost 2 bases, with 10 bases between them. The CDR3 totals 15 residues. In DNA, the CDR3 is TGCGCCAGCAGCCAAGCGTTACGGAACACAGATACGCAGTATTTT. It specifies CASSQALRNTDTQYF.

As regards this clonotype: Likely a read error: the CDR3 ends without its conserved phenylalanine or tryptophan. This chain uses TRBV12-3 or TRBV12-4 with TRBJ1-2; 7 nucleotides match TRBD1. CDR3 length: 13 amino acids. V lost 5 bases and J lost 3; bases outside the gene matches: 3. This CDR3 is CASSLGQHYGYTS. The CDR3 DNA follows: TGTGCCAGCAGTCTGGGACAGCACTATGGCTACACCTCC.

This clonotype appeared many times. V is TRBV7-9 and J is TRBJ2-7; D not certain. V lost 1 base and J lost 3, with 7 bases in between. The CDR3 contains 13 residues. Looked up from germline, CDR1 is SEHNR and CDR2 is FQNEAQ (reference sequence). This CDR3 is CASSLGGNYEQYF. CDR3 DNA: TGTGCCAGCAGCTTAGGGGGAAACTACGAGCAGTACTTC.

In its sample, this clonotype was seen a few times. The J gene is TRBJ2-7, the V gene TRBV20-1; 8 bases line up with TRBD1. After removal of 2 bases from V and 4 bases from J, the junction contained 13 bases not matched to a gene. CDR1 and CDR2 (germline): DFQATT, SNEGSKA (reference sequence). CDR3 size: 16 residues. The CDR3 DNA sequence: TGCAGTGCTAGACTGTTAAGACAGGGGATGAGATACGAGCAGTACTTC. Translation gives CSARLLRQGMRYEQYF.

This clonotype was observed a few times. The chain employs TRBV4-1 and TRBJ2-2; TRBD1 matches 8 bases. Germline values: CDR1 MGHRA, CDR2 YSYEKL. The CDR3 covers 13 residues. With 6 bases clipped from V and 7 bases from J, the junction kept 4 bases outside the gene matches. CDR3 protein: CASRPTGGGELFF. The CDR3 coding sequence is TGCGCCAGCAGACCTACAGGGGGCGGGGAGCTGTTTTTT.

The chain couples TRBV5-6 to TRBJ1-1; D ambiguous. Between the trimmed V and J ends, which lost 2 bases and 0 bases, there was a span of 8 bases. This CDR3 is 14 amino acids long. CDR1 and CDR2 (germline): SGHDT, YYEEEE. Here the CDR3 reads CASSFNSLNTEAFF. CDR3 nucleotides: TGTGCCAGCAGCTTTAACAGCTTGAACACTGAAGCTTTCTTT.

The V and J genes are TRBV12-3 or TRBV12-4 and TRBJ2-2, with D perhaps matching TRBD2 (5 bases). The CDR3 loop spans 18 amino acids. V was cut by 3 bases and J by 5 bases, with 22 bases left in between. The CDR3 loop reads CASSFVSVLGERTGELFF. The CDR3 coding sequence is TGTGCCAGCAGTTTTGTCTCAGTACTCGGAGAGCGGACCGGGGAGCTGTTTTTT.

This clonotype has ten or more counts. This chain connects TRBV10-3 to TRBJ1-1, with TRBD1 matching 9 bases. Germline CDR1 ENHRY, CDR2 SYGVKD. V lost 4 bases, J lost 4 bases, and 10 bases stayed unmatched. The length of the CDR3 is 16 residues. CDR3: CAISGRDRVEATEAFF. The CDR3 DNA reads TGTGCCATCAGTGGCCGGGACAGGGTGGAGGCCACTGAAGCTTTCTTT.

V gene TRBV4-2 combines with J gene TRBJ2-2, with 12 nucleotides matching TRBD2. The CDR3 has 17 residues. Per the germline V gene, CDR1 is LGHNA and CDR2 is YNFKEQ. The ends lost 6 bases at V and 4 bases at J; junction bases unmatched: 9. The chain's CDR3 is CASRRLAGAVGTGELFF. In DNA form, the CDR3 reads TGTGCCAGCAGACGACTAGCGGGAGCCGTTGGCACCGGGGAGCTGTTTTTT.

This clonotype was observed at least ten times. This sequence joins TRBV7-2 and TRBJ2-5; the D gene is possibly TRBD2 (5 bases). V dropped 1 base and J dropped 3 bases, with 9 bases sitting between them. This CDR3 is built from 14 residues. The V gene's germline CDR1 is SGHTA and CDR2 FQGNSA. The CDR3 loop reads CASSLVSGEETQYF. CDR3 DNA sequence: TGTGCCAGCAGCTTAGTGAGCGGTGAAGAGACCCAGTACTTC.

The rearrangement uses TRBV19 and TRBJ2-1, with D hard to call. Looked up from germline, CDR1 is LNHDA and CDR2 is SQIVND (reference sequence). CDR3 length: 15 residues. The V end was cut by 5 bases, the J end by 0 bases, with 11 bases between. The CDR3 protein is CASSRWLPSYNEQFF. The CDR3 nucleotides are TGTGCCAGTAGTCGCTGGTTGCCCTCCTACAATGAGCAGTTCTTC.

The gene calls are TRBV10-3 and TRBJ2-5, with D maybe TRBD1 (6 bases). The V end was cut by 11 bases, the J end by 2 bases, with 15 bases between. Germline V gene sequence: CDR1 ENHRY, CDR2 SYGVKD. This CDR3 comprises 13 residues. As DNA, the CDR3 is TGTGCCGTGAAAGCGACAGGACAAGAGACCCAGTACTTC. This encodes CAVKATGQETQYF.

J is TRBJ2-7 and V is TRBV28; 8 positions agree with TRBD2. V gave up 5 bases and J gave up 7 bases; unmatched junction bases: 13. Germline-derived CDR1 and CDR2 are MDHEN and SYDVKM. The CDR3 length is 15 residues. CDR3 region: CASSQLSGLVSEQYF. The CDR3 DNA reads as TGTGCCAGCAGTCAATTGTCGGGACTAGTAAGTGAGCAGTACTTC.

The table lists this clonotype with a few counts. The chain is built from TRBV7-3 and TRBJ2-2; D is perhaps TRBD1 (6 bases). Germline CDR1 is SGHTA and CDR2 is FQGTGA. The germline V and J ends were trimmed by 5 bases and 5 bases, with 15 bases remaining between them. This CDR3 is 15 amino acids long. This CDR3 is CASSPNRAGTGELFF. CDR3 coding DNA: TGTGCCAGCAGCCCAAACAGGGCGGGTACCGGGGAGCTGTTTTTT.

This clonotype was recorded a few times. The V and J genes are TRBV29-1 and TRBJ2-3; 10 positions agree with TRBD2. Germline CDR1 is SQVTM and CDR2 is ANQGSEA. This CDR3 comprises 18 residues. Trimming took 4 bases from V and 0 from J; bases not matched to a gene: 13. CDR3 nucleotides: TGCAGCGTTGCGGGACTAGCGCTCAACTATTCTAGCACAGATACGCAGTATTTT. It codes for CSVAGLALNYSSTDTQYF.

In its sample, this clonotype was seen a few times. The chain couples TRBV5-1 to TRBJ2-5; no reliable D call. CDR3 length equals 16 residues. The germline V gene encodes CDR1 SGHRS and CDR2 YFSETQ. The V and J ends lost 4 bases and 3 bases respectively, with 19 bases between them. CDR3 coding DNA: TGCGCCAGCAGCCCCCTGGATTCCCGGCCCAAAGAGACCCAGTACTTC. Translation gives CASSPLDSRPKETQYF.

This clonotype was counted ten times or more. The rearrangement joins TRBV4-3 to TRBJ2-7; 7 bases map to TRBD1. V was pared by 3 bases and J by 2 bases, with 4 bases of the junction left unmatched. In germline, CDR1 is LGHNA, CDR2 YSLEER. This CDR3 has 14 residues. The CDR3 DNA reads as TGCGCCAGCAGCCACCGGACAGGTGCCTACGAGCAGTACTTC. It encodes CASSHRTGAYEQYF.

This clonotype has just a few counts. V gene TRBV4-1 combines with J gene TRBJ2-5; TRBD2 is a possible D gene (5 bases). The length of the CDR3 is 13 residues. Germline CDR1 MGHRA, CDR2 YSYEKL. The V end was cut by 3 bases, the J end by 6 bases, with 11 bases between. DNA for the CDR3: TGCGCCAGCAGCCAGCCGGGGATACAGACCCAGTACTTC. The encoded protein is CASSQPGIQTQYF.

Only a few counts were recorded for this clonotype. The J gene is TRBJ2-5, the V gene TRBV4-1; D is unclear. Germline-derived CDR1 and CDR2 are MGHRA and YSYEKL. The CDR3 length is 15 residues. Trimming took 0 bases from V and 3 from J, leaving 11 bases between them. In DNA form, the CDR3 reads TGCGCCAGCAGCCAAGATCCCACGGAGAAAGAGACCCAGTACTTC. Protein sequence: CASSQDPTEKETQYF.

This clonotype has a handful of counts. The chain uses TRBV2 and TRBJ2-7; D remains unclear. Per germline, CDR1 SNHLY and CDR2 FYNNEI. The CDR3 loop spans 17 amino acids. V was shortened by 3 bases and J by 0 bases, with 18 bases between the two germline ends. Written as DNA, the CDR3 is TGTGCCAGCAGTGACCCTTTGACATTAGTGAGCTCCTACGAGCAGTACTTC. Translation: CASSDPLTLVSSYEQYF.

This clonotype has a handful of counts. CDR3 in DNA: TGTGCCAGCAGCTTGGACAGGGGAACGAACACTGAAGCTTTCTTT. Translating gives CASSLDRGTNTEAFF. This rearrangement joins TRBV7-9 to TRBJ1-1; 9 bases map to TRBD1. The CDR3 consists of 15 residues. The ends lost 3 bases at V and 1 base at J; junction bases unmatched: 3. Germline V lookup: CDR1 SEHNR, CDR2 FQNEAQ (reference sequence). The whole variable domain, remainder taken from reference TRBV7-9 and TRBJ1-1, is DTGVSQNPRHKITKRGQNVTFRCDPISEHNRLYWYRQTLGQGPEFLTYFQNEAQLEKSRLLSDRFSAERPKGSFSTLEIQRTEQGDSAMYLCASSLDRGTNTEAFFGQGTRLTVV.